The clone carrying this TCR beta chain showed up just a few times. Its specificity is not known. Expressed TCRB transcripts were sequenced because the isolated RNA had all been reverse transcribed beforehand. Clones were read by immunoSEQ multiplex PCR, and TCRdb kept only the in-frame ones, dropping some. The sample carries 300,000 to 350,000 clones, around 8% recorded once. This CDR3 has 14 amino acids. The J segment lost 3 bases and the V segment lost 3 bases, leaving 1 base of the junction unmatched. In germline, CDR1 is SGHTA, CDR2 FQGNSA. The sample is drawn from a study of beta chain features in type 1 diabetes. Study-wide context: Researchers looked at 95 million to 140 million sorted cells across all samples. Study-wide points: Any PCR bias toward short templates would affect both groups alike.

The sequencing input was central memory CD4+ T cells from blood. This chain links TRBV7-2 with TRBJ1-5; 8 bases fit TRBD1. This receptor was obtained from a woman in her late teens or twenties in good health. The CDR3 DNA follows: TGTGCCAGCAGCTTGGGACAGGCCAATCAGCCCCAGCATTTT. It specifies CASSLGQANQPQHF.